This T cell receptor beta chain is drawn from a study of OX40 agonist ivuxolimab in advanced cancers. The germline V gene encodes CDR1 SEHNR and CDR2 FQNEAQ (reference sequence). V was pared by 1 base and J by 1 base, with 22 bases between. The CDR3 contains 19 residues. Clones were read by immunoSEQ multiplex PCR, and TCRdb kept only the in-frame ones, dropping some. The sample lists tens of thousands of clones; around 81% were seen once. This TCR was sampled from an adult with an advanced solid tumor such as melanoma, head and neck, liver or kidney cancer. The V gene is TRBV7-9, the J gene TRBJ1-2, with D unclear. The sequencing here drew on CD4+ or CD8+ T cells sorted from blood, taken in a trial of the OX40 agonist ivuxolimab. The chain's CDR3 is CASSLVVTDPTLLNYGYTF. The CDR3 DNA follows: TGTGCCAGCAGCTTAGTGGTCACAGACCCTACTCTACTTAACTATGGCTACACCTTC.